This entry lists 17 T cell receptor beta chains sequenced from one sample in a study of chemoradiotherapy in HPV16-positive cancers. Clones were read by immunoSEQ multiplex PCR, and TCRdb kept only the in-frame ones, dropping some. Of over a thousand clones listed, roughly 93% were seen once; the top ten hold roughly 1.9%. This sample comprised tumor tissue, obtained from a patient who underwent chemoradiotherapy. These receptors originate from a human donor with HPV-associated anogenital cancer.

J is TRBJ2-7 and V is TRBV7-8; the D is unclear. CDR3 length: 11 residues. Germline CDR1 is SGHVS and CDR2 is FQNEAQ. V dropped 5 bases and J dropped 5 bases, with 7 bases sitting between them. The chain's CDR3 is CASSPTDEQYF. The CDR3 region has the DNA TGTGCCAGCAGCCCCACGGACGAGCAGTACTTC.

V gene TRBV4-1 combines with J gene TRBJ2-1, with TRBD2 matching 13 bases. V shed 3 bases, J shed 9 bases, and the junction held 11 bases outside the gene matches. CDR3 length: 17 amino acids. Germline-derived CDR1 and CDR2 are MGHRA and YSYEKL. CDR3 nucleotide sequence: TGCGCCAGCAGCCAGGCAAGACTAGCGGGAGGAATCGGTGAGCAGTTCTTC. It specifies CASSQARLAGGIGEQFF.

The chain uses TRBV2 and TRBJ2-7, with D tentatively TRBD1 (6 bases). CDR1 and CDR2 (germline): SNHLY, FYNNEI. V gave up 4 bases and J gave up 5 bases, with 12 bases separating them. The CDR3 loop spans 13 amino acids. The CDR3 loop reads CASSATGSHEQYF. In DNA form, the CDR3 reads TGTGCCAGCAGTGCTACAGGGTCCCACGAGCAGTACTTC.

The rearrangement uses TRBV9 and TRBJ2-5; TRBD2 agrees at 7 bases. CDR3 size: 15 residues. V lost 2 bases to trimming and J lost 3 bases; unmatched junction nucleotides: 7. In germline, CDR1 is SGDLS, CDR2 YYNGEE. The CDR3 region has the DNA TGTGCCAGCAGCGTGTCGGCGCTAGCGGAAGAGACCCAGTACTTC. It codes for CASSVSALAEETQYF.

V is TRBV7-2 and J is TRBJ1-1, with 8 bases fitting TRBD1. The length of the CDR3 is 14 residues. V lost 5 bases to trimming and J lost 5 bases; unmatched junction nucleotides: 7. Germline V gene sequence: CDR1 SGHTA, CDR2 FQGNSA. DNA of the CDR3: TGTGCCAGCAGCCAGAGGACAGGGTTAACTGAAGCTTTCTTT. This gives the protein CASSQRTGLTEAFF.

The rearrangement links TRBV7-9 to TRBJ2-7; the D call may be TRBD1 or TRBD2 (6 bases each). The CDR3 has 16 amino acids. The V end was cut by 5 bases, the J end by 0 bases, with 17 bases between. In germline, CDR1 is SEHNR, CDR2 FQNEAQ (reference sequence). The CDR3: CASSPRVGGGSYEQYF. The CDR3 coding sequence is TGTGCCAGCAGCCCCCGGGTCGGGGGCGGCTCCTACGAGCAGTACTTC.

This chain's CDR3 is CSVVVTGGGYTF. CDR3 bases: TGCAGCGTTGTTGTGACAGGGGGTGGCTACACCTTC. The rearrangement joins TRBV29-1 to TRBJ1-2, with 9 nucleotides matching TRBD1. Germline trimming cut 4 bases from V and 7 bases from J; bases unmatched to any gene: 4. This CDR3 spans 12 amino acids. CDR1 and CDR2 from the germline V gene are SQVTM and ANQGSEA.

The gene calls are TRBV2 and TRBJ2-7, with D possibly being TRBD1 (6 bases). V dropped 8 bases and J dropped 6 bases, with 11 bases sitting between them. The CDR3 has 11 amino acids. Germline CDR1 SNHLY, CDR2 FYNNEI. As DNA, the CDR3 is TGTGCCAGCGGTTACAGGGCCGAGCAGTACTTC. Protein sequence: CASGYRAEQYF.

The V gene is TRBV2, the J gene TRBJ1-2; 10 bases match TRBD1. The CDR3 loop spans 16 amino acids. Trimming removed 3 bases from V and 8 bases from J; junction bases left unmatched: 12. Germline loops: CDR1 SNHLY, CDR2 FYNNEI. CDR3 amino acids: CASSDGDRGRVKGYTF. DNA of the CDR3: TGTGCCAGCAGTGACGGGGACAGGGGAAGGGTGAAGGGCTACACCTTC.

This chain links TRBV13 with TRBJ2-3, with TRBD2 matching 13 bases. This CDR3 is 16 amino acids long. Germline V gives CDR1 PRHDT, CDR2 FYEKMQ (reference sequence). V lost 5 bases to trimming and J lost 2 bases; unmatched junction nucleotides: 4. This chain's CDR3 is CASSLTSGGLTDTQYF. The CDR3, as DNA: TGTGCCAGCAGCCTGACTAGCGGGGGGCTCACAGATACGCAGTATTTT.

This clone was counted a single time. The chain uses TRBV29-1 and TRBJ1-1; TRBD1 agrees at 8 bases. CDR1 is SQVTM and CDR2 is ANQGSEA in the germline V gene. J lost 0 bases, V lost 6 bases, and 9 bases had no gene match. There are 15 residues in the CDR3. The CDR3 reads CSVRAQGGMNTEAFF. DNA for the CDR3: TGCAGCGTACGCGCACAGGGGGGGATGAACACTGAAGCTTTCTTT.

This clone was picked up one time. The chain recombines TRBV28 with TRBJ1-2; 7 nucleotides line up with TRBD1. The CDR3 has 15 amino acids. V dropped 4 bases and J dropped 6; count of bases not matched to a gene: 11. Germline CDR1 and CDR2: MDHEN and SYDVKM. CDR3 DNA sequence: TGTGCCAGCAGTTCGGCCGGGACAGACTCACATGGCTACACCTTC. Translated: CASSSAGTDSHGYTF.

V is TRBV7-2 and J is TRBJ2-5; TRBD1 aligns across 7 bases. The germline gives CDR1 SGHTA, CDR2 FQGNSA. The CDR3 extends over 19 amino acids. With V trimmed by 5 bases and J by 3 bases, 21 bases remained unmatched. The CDR3 nucleotides are TGTGCCAGCAGCCGTCTTCTCCCGGGACAGCCCCCCGGTGAAGAGACCCAGTACTTC. It encodes CASSRLLPGQPPGEETQYF.

The CDR3 spells CASSHWGTSHFF. The CDR3 coding sequence is TGTGCCAGCAGCCACTGGGGTACCTCTCATTTCTTC. The rearrangement uses TRBV19 and TRBJ2-1, with D hard to call. V was clipped by 9 bases and J by 16 bases, with 22 bases between them. Germline CDR1 and CDR2: LNHDA and SQIVND (reference sequence). The length of the CDR3 is 12 residues.

The chain joins TRBV6-5 to TRBJ2-7; 9 nucleotides align to TRBD1. The CDR3 loop spans 14 amino acids. Looked up from germline, CDR1 is MNHEY and CDR2 is SVGAGI. The ends lost 5 bases at V and 7 bases at J; junction bases unmatched: 9. CDR3 sequence: CASSTGTGFREQYF. The DNA of the CDR3 is TGTGCCAGCAGTACCGGGACAGGGTTTCGAGAGCAGTACTTC.

The chain carries TRBV2 and TRBJ2-4, with 7 bases fitting TRBD1. With 7 bases clipped from V and 3 bases from J, the junction kept 9 bases outside the gene matches. CDR1 and CDR2 from the germline V gene are SNHLY and FYNNEI. There are 15 residues in the CDR3. The CDR3 nucleotides are TGTGCCAGCAAGTTAATAAGGGACAGCAAAAACATTCAGTACTTC. Protein sequence: CASKLIRDSKNIQYF.

The V gene is TRBV9, the J gene TRBJ1-3; a weak D match, TRBD1 (5 bases). The V and J ends lost 0 bases and 4 bases respectively, with 14 bases between them. From germline, CDR1 is SGDLS and CDR2 YYNGEE. CDR3 size: 16 residues. Here the CDR3 reads CASSVGEGRIGNTIYF. The CDR3 DNA reads as TGTGCCAGCAGCGTAGGGGAGGGGAGAATCGGAAACACCATATATTTT.